A single TCR beta chain is shown here with its context. Its cognate antigen has yet to be identified. No quality values exist for individual bases; no much larger clone is one base distant. This sample is drawn from a study of T cell responses to AZD1222 COVID-19 vaccine (TCRdb year 2021). About the investigation overall: AZD1222 recipients whose second dose came at about 4 weeks and those whose second dose came at about 12 weeks were combined into one group, since spike-specific TCR depth and breadth did not differ between the two schedules. A total of just over 230 trial participants underwent TCR sequencing, of whom roughly 210 had received two doses of AZD1222 and some 25 had received two doses of the MenACWY control vaccine. Trial participants were enrolled into age subgroups of 18-55, 56-69 and 70-plus years, which contained approximately 150, 28 and 58 TCR-sequenced participants, respectively. The paper as a whole reports these results and caveats: Because no samples from the day 14 peak response were available, repertoires could be characterized only after the peak T cell response. Reportedly, close to half of the unique spike-specific TCRs recognized epitopes lying outside the regions that are mutated in the B.1.351 and B.1.1.7 variants. A significant rise in spike-specific TCR breadth and depth was observed after two AZD1222 doses relative to day 0 and relative to MenACWY recipients. The 56-69-year group was small, and its depth increase did not reach significance, likely because of low power. Conclusions about previously exposed vaccinees are limited because only six or seven AZD1222 recipients were SARS-CoV-2 seropositive at baseline. The vaccine-associated CD4 TCRs covered the entire spike protein, and the dominant responses fell in regions 160-218 and 743-854. Participants were mostly white British, with more females than males. The authors suggested clonal diversity may have been underestimated.

Deletion took 8 bases off V and 2 bases off J, with a span of 19 bases between the germline ends. The germline V gene (reference sequence) specifies LNHNV as CDR1 and YYDKDF as CDR2. The CDR3 measures 16 amino acids from cysteine to phenylalanine. The sequence is cut down to CDR3 DNA, 48 bases in frame from base 1. The label giving this sample's time point can be read as: baseline before first vaccination. Vaccinee samples were obtained from the UK trials COV001 and COV002, which included a single-blind randomized controlled phase 2/3 trial of AZD1222 (ChAdOx1 nCoV-19) in healthy adults. For TCRbeta chain sequencing, PBMC samples from trial participants were taken at day 0 and at day 28 after the second dose. The CDR3 regions of human TCRbeta chains were subjected to immunosequencing. For the original study's pipeline: Repertoire TCRs were matched against a reference library of SARS-CoV-2-specific TCRs generated with the MIRA antigen-specificity platform. Breadth was defined as the fraction of unique TCRs that were SARS-CoV-2-associated. Depth was defined as the fraction of total T cells that were SARS-CoV-2-associated. Using the MIRA data, every spike-specific TCR was mapped to the spike region that the TCR reacted to and assigned to either a CD4 or a CD8 class. Log10-transformed breadth and depth values were compared by one-way ANOVA with Sidak's multiple comparisons tests. Held by TCRdb, this immuneACCESS table contains in-frame sequences only and omits some clones. Under half of the omission traces to an unresolved V gene where checked; the cause of the rest is unknown. V, J and clone size reflect that table, while D and trimming were determined from the DNA. The sample table shows more than 85,000 clones, and more than 70% are seen once. The top ten hold around 9.1% of the sample.

The TCR was taken from an adult in good health. The sequenced sample was peripheral blood, obtained on day 0 of AZD1222 vaccination. The chain is encoded by TRBV15 joined to TRBJ1-5; no D gene call is confident. The DNA reads as follows: TGTGCCACCTCACCCCAACGAAGGGCGGGCAATCAGCCCCAGCATTTT. It is translated as CATSPQRRAGNQPQHF.